This T cell receptor beta chain came from a study of OX40 agonist ivuxolimab in advanced cancers. Study summary: Two cutaneous melanoma patients and one hepatocellular carcinoma patient, three in all, had partial responses.

With respect to this clone: Its antigen remains unknown.

The V gene lost 1 base and the J gene lost 3 bases, with 13 bases spanning the gap. CDR3 length: 16 residues. Germline assignment: CDR1 MNHEY and CDR2 SMNVEV (reference sequence). Profiling relied on immunoSEQ multiplex PCR, and the TCRdb table lists in-frame clones only, not all of them. Of about 73,000 clones listed, about 88% are singletons. Study outcomes and limitations: Also showing low normalized T-cell clonal expansion were some of the nonresponders. The antigen specificity of the peripheral T cells (those that were expanded) was not determined. CD8+ T cells (on average) carried more expanded clones than CD4+ T cells.

Source: CD4+ or CD8+ T cells sorted from blood, taken in a trial of the OX40 agonist ivuxolimab. The gene calls are TRBV27 and TRBJ1-5; a weak D match, TRBD1 (6 bases). This clonotype originated in an adult with an advanced solid tumor such as melanoma, head and neck, liver or kidney cancer. CDR3 sequence: CASSLLGRGPNQPQHF. In DNA, the CDR3 is TGTGCCAGCAGTTTATTGGGCAGGGGACCCAATCAGCCCCAGCATTTT.